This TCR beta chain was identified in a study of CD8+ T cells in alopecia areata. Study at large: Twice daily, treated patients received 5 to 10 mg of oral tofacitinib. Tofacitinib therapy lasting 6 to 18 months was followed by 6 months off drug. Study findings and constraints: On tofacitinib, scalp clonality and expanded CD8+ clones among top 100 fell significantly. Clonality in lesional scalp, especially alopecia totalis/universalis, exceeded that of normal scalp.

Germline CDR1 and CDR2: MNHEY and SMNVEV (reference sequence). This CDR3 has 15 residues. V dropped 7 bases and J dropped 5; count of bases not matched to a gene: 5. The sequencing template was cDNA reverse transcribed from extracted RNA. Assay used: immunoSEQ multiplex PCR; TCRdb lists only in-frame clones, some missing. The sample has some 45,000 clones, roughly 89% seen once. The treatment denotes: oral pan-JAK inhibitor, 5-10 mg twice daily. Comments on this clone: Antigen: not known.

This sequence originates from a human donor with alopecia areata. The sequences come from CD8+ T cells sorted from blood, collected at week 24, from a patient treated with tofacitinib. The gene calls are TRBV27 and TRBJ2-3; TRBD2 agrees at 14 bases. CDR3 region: CASTPGLAGEDTQYF. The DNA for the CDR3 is TGTGCCAGCACCCCGGGACTAGCGGGGGAAGATACGCAGTATTTT.